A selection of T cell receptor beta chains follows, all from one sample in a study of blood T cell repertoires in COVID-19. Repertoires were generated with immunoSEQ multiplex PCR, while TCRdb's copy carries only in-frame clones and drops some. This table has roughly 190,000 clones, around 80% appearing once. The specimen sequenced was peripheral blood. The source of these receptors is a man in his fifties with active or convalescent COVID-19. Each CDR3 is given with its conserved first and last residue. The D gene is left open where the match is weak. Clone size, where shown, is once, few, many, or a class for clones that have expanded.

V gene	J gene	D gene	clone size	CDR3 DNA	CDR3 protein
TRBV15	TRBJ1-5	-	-	TGTGCCACCAGCAGCTTCAACCGTCCTAGCCCCCAGCATTTT	CATSSFNRPSPQHF
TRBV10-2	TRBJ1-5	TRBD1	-	TGCGCCAGCAGCCCATGGACAGGAGAATTTAGCAATCAGCCCCAGCATTTT	CASSPWTGEFSNQPQHF
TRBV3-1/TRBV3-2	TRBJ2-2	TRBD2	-	TGTGCCAGCAGCCAAGATCCCGGGAGGGCCGGGGAGCTGTTTTTT	CASSQDPGRAGELFF
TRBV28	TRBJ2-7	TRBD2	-	TGTGCCAGCATTTTAAGCGGGAGCGGCTACGAGCAGTACTTC	CASILSGSGYEQYF
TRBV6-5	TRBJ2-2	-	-	TGTGCCAGCAGGAGCTCCGGGGAGCTGTTTTTT	CASRSSGELFF
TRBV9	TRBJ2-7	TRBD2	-	TGTGCCAGCAGCGCGGGACTAGCGAGGAACGAGCAGTACTTC	CASSAGLARNEQYF
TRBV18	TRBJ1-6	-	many	TGTGCCAGCTCACCACTGAAAAGAGAGTCACCCCTCCACTTT	CASSPLKRESPLHF
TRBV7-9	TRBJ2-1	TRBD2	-	TGTGCCAGCAGCTCACTCTTGGGGCGGGGGGCCCATGAGCAGTTCTTC	CASSSLLGRGAHEQFF
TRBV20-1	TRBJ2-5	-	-	TGCAGTGCTAGTCTTGAAGAGACCCAGTACTTC	CSASLEETQYF
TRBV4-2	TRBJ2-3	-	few	TGTGCCAGCAGCCAAGAGAGCCCACGAAGTGATACGCAGTATTTT	CASSQESPRSDTQYF
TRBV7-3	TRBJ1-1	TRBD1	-	TGTGCCAGCAGCTTATTAAGCGGACAGGGTCCAGACACTGAAGCTTTCTTT	CASSLLSGQGPDTEAFF
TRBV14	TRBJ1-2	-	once	TGTGCCAGCAGCCGAACGATTTCGGGGTATGGCTACACCTTC	CASSRTISGYGYTF
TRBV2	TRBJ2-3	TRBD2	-	TGTGCCAGCAGTGTTAGGAGCGGGGGAGGGGATACGCAGTATTTT	CASSVRSGGGDTQYF
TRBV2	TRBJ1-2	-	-	TGTGCCAGCAGTCCTCGGAGGGCTGGCTACACCTTC	CASSPRRAGYTF
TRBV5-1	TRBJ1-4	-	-	TGCGCCAGCAGCTTGGGCAGGGTCGGCGAAAAACTGTTTTTT	CASSLGRVGEKLFF
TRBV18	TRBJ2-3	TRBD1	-	TGTGCCAGCTCTTATACAGGGGGCGGGACAGATACGCAGTATTTT	CASSYTGGGTDTQYF
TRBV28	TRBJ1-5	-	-	TGTGCCAGCAGTCTCACGCGGGTTCCGCATCAGCCCCAGCATTTT	CASSLTRVPHQPQHF
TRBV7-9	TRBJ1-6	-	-	TGTGCCAGCAGCTTGATTATAGATTCACCCCTCCACTTT	CASSLIIDSPLHF
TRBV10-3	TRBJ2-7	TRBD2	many	TGTGCCATCAGAGCTAGCGGGGGACGGAGCTCCTACGAGCAGTACTTC	CAIRASGGRSSYEQYF
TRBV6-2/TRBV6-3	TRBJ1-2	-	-	TGTGCCAGCAGTTACCGCGGGGCGCGTGGCTACACCTTC	CASSYRGARGYTF
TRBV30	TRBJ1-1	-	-	TGTGCCTGGAGTGTGAAACAGGGACACACTGAAGCTTTCTTT	CAWSVKQGHTEAFF
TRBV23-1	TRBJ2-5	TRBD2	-	TGCGCCAGCAAGAGGACTAGCGGGAATGAGACCCAGTACTTC	CASKRTSGNETQYF
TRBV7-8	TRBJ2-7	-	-	TGTGCCAGCAGCTTAACAGGCACGGGCTACGAGCAGTACTTC	CASSLTGTGYEQYF
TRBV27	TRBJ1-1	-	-	TGTGCCAGCAGTTTACAGGGCGCCCCCAAAGCTTTCTTT	CASSLQGAPKAFF
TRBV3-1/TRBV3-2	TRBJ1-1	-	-	TGTGCCAGCAGAAGGTCGACAGGCCATGAAGCTTTCTTT	CASRRSTGHEAFF
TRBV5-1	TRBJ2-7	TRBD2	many	TGCGCCAGCAGCTTTACAGGGCGGGGGGCATCCTACGAGCAGTACTTC	CASSFTGRGASYEQYF
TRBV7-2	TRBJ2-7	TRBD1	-	TGTGCCAGCAGCAGGGACAGGGGTTACGAGCAGTACTTC	CASSRDRGYEQYF
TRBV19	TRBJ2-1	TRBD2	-	TGTGCCAGTAGGCAAGCGGGAGGGCCGAATGAGCAGTTCTTC	CASRQAGGPNEQFF
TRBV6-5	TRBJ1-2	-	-	TGTGCCAGCAGTCCGACAGGCCCCTATGGCTACACCTTC	CASSPTGPYGYTF
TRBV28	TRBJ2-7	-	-	TGTGCCAGCAGTCCCCGCCTGACTAGAGGCTCCTACGAGCAGTACTTC	CASSPRLTRGSYEQYF
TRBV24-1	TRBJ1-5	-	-	TGTGCCACCAGTGATGTCGGGGTTAATCAGCCCCAGCATTTT	CATSDVGVNQPQHF
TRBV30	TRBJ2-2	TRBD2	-	TGTGCCTGGAGTGTACGGACTAGCGGCTACACCGGGGAGCTGTTTTTT	CAWSVRTSGYTGELFF
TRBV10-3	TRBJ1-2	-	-	TGTGCCATCAGTAGAGGAGGGCAGGGTCACTATGGCTACACCTTC	CAISRGGQGHYGYTF
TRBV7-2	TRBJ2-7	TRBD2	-	TGTGCCAGCAGCTCTAGCGGGAGCTCCTACGAGCAGTACTTC	CASSSSGSSYEQYF
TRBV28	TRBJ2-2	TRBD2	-	TGTGCCAGCACCCGGACTAGCGGGAGGCTACACCGGGGAGCTGTTTTT	CASTRTSGRLHRGAVF
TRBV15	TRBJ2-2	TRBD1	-	TGTGCCACCAGCAGAGCTGCTGGGGGACAGATCAACACCGGGGAGCTGTTTTTT	CATSRAAGGQINTGELFF
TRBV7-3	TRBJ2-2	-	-	TGTGCCAGCAGCTTAGACAGCACGAACACCGGGGAGCTGTTTTTT	CASSLDSTNTGELFF
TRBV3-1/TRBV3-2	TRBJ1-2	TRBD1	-	TGTGCCAGCAGCCAAGGAGGGACAGGGGGTAGCGGCTATGGCTACACCTTC	CASSQGGTGGSGYGYTF
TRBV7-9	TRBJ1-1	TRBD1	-	TGTGCCAGCAGACTACAGACAGGGGGATTGGCTTTCTTT	CASRLQTGGLAFF
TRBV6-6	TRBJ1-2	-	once	TGTGCCAGCAGTTACCGAGGGGACAACAAGTATGGCTACACCTTC	CASSYRGDNKYGYTF
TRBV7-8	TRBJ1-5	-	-	TGTGCCAGCAGCTTAGGTCAGGGGCGTTTTCAGGCTAGACTGCTGCAGCCCCAGCATTTT	CASSLGQGRFQARLLQPQHF
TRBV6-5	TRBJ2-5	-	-	TGTGCCAGCGCAAGGGGGGGCGCAGAGACCCAGTACTTC	CASARGGAETQYF
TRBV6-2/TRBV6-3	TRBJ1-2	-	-	TGTGCCAGCAGTTACCGGTGGCAGAGGAATGGCTACACCTTC	CASSYRWQRNGYTF
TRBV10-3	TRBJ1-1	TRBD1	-	TGTGCCATCAGTGCAAAGGACAGGGGAGACACTGAAGCTTTCTTT	CAISAKDRGDTEAFF